The following is a T cell receptor (beta chain) sequence with its context. No antigen is known for it. These data come from a study of CD8+ T cells in alopecia areata. Study-level points and caveats: In scalp and blood during tofacitinib, many expanded lesional clones persisted. Baseline CD8+ expansion's link to response remains uncertain, as there was one nonresponder.

As the sequencing template, cDNA was produced by extracting RNA and reverse transcribing it. Some clones are missing from TCRdb's copy, which holds only in-frame ones; the method was immunoSEQ multiplex PCR. The repertoire includes over 250,000 clones, around 64% of them detected once, and roughly 0.88% sits in the top ten. Treatment here: oral pan-JAK inhibitor, 5-10 mg twice daily. Those with alopecia areata gave lesional scalp punch biopsies and peripheral blood. Researchers picked out CD4+ and CD8+ T cells from PBMCs by sorting. Germline loops: CDR1 SQVTM, CDR2 ANQGSEA. Trimming left V 6 bases short and J 4 bases short, with 12 bases between. The CDR3 runs 12 residues.

This clonotype originated in a human donor with alopecia areata. The gene calls are TRBV29-1 and TRBJ2-5, with D perhaps matching TRBD1 or TRBD2 (7 bases each). The starting material was CD4+ T cells sorted from blood, obtained between weeks 51 and 52, from a patient treated with tofacitinib. CDR3 DNA: TGCAGCGTAGCCAGGGGGGGAGAGACCCAGTACTTC. It codes for CSVARGGETQYF.